The T cell receptor beta chain under discussion was sequenced for a study of identical twins. Germline V gene data show CDR1 as MNHEY and CDR2 as SMNVEV (reference sequence). After removal of 5 bases from V and 4 bases from J, the junction contained 10 bases not matched to a gene. The CDR3 totals 15 residues. MiXCR was run by TCRdb on the 5' RACE reads, yielding one entry per CDR3 protein. The table has 500,000 or so distinct CDR3 sequences, 14% seen once. These data also featured in a second study, about yellow fever vaccine responses in identical twins.

The sequence was obtained from a woman aged 18 to 35 in good health. The V gene is TRBV27, the J gene TRBJ2-7, with 8 bases matching TRBD2. The sample taken for sequencing was CD4+ T cells sorted from blood. CDR3 sequence (DNA): TGTGCCAGCAGTCTTCTAGGGACTAGTAGGTACGAGCAGTACTTC. Translation: CASSLLGTSRYEQYF.